This TCR beta chain was captured in a study of regulatory T cells in long-lasting Graves disease. Study conclusions and caveats: Few sampled subjects may have lowered accuracy.

CDR3 regions were amplified by Arm-PCR using iRepertoire HTBI primers to build TCR beta libraries. TCRdb fed the multiplex PCR reads into MiXCR, producing one record per CDR3 protein. The table records 250,000 to 300,000 distinct CDR3 sequences, roughly 21% of them present only once. This clonotype has a count of ten or more. Its antigen remains unknown. Stated time point: persistent/refractory GD, antithyroid drugs over 5 years with positive TRAb. PBMCs were the source of the RNA used for TCR sequencing. Staff took roughly 9 milliliters of peripheral blood and put it into EDTA tubes. The clonotype was recovered from a female donor with Graves disease. Sample: peripheral blood mononuclear cells (PBMCs), taken when the disease was refractory, from a patient treated with antithyroid drugs.

In nucleotides, the CDR3 is TGTGCCAGCAGCCGTTCGACAGGTGACAATGAAAAACTGTTTTTT. Its translation is CASSRSTGDNEKLFF. This chain uses TRBV7-9 with TRBJ1-4, with D possibly TRBD1 on 6 matching bases. CDR3 size: 15 residues. The germline V and J ends were trimmed by 5 bases and 5 bases, with 15 bases remaining between them. Germline CDR1 is SEHNR and CDR2 is FQNEAQ (reference sequence). The full variable domain, its missing parts supplied by reference TRBV7-9 and TRBJ1-4, is DTGVSQNPRHKITKRGQNVTFRCDPISEHNRLYWYRQTLGQGPEFLTYFQNEAQLEKSRLLSDRFSAERPKGSFSTLEIQRTEQGDSAMYLCASSRSTGDNEKLFFGSGTQLSVL.